This T cell receptor beta chain was recorded in a study of cytomegalovirus exposure and HLA in healthy donors. The CDR3 has 15 residues. CDR1 LGHNA and CDR2 YSLEER come from the germline V gene. With V trimmed by 0 bases and J by 5 bases, 7 bases remained unmatched. Comment on this clone: Its antigen is not identified.

Study outcomes and limitations: In vitro experiments confirmed that three CMV-associated chains were specific for CMV antigens. The study designated fewer than 200 TCR beta chains cytomegalovirus-associated.

The PCR contained 60 Vbeta and 13 Jbeta primers. Assay used: immunoSEQ multiplex PCR; TCRdb lists only in-frame clones, some missing. The sample carries roughly 100,000 clones, over 65% recorded once. The specimen was PBMCs. This rearrangement joins TRBV4-3 to TRBJ2-7, with 7 nucleotides matching TRBD1. The origin of this receptor is a woman aged 18 to 35 in good health and CMV-seropositive. CDR3 nucleotide sequence: TGCGCCAGCAGCCAAGAGAGAGGGGGCAGGCACGAGCAGTACTTC. Amino acids: CASSQERGGRHEQYF.